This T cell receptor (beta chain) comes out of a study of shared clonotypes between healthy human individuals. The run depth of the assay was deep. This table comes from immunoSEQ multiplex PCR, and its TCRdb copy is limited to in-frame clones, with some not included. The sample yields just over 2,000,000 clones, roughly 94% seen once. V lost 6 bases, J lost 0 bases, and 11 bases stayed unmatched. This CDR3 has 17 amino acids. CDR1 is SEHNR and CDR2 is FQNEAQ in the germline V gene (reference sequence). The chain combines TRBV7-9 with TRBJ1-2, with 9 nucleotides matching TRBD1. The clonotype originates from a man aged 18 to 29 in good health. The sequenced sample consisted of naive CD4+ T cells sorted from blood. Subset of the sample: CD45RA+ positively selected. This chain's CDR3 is CASRLVRTGDSNYGYTF. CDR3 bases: TGTGCCAGCAGACTTGTACGGACAGGGGATTCTAACTATGGCTACACCTTC.